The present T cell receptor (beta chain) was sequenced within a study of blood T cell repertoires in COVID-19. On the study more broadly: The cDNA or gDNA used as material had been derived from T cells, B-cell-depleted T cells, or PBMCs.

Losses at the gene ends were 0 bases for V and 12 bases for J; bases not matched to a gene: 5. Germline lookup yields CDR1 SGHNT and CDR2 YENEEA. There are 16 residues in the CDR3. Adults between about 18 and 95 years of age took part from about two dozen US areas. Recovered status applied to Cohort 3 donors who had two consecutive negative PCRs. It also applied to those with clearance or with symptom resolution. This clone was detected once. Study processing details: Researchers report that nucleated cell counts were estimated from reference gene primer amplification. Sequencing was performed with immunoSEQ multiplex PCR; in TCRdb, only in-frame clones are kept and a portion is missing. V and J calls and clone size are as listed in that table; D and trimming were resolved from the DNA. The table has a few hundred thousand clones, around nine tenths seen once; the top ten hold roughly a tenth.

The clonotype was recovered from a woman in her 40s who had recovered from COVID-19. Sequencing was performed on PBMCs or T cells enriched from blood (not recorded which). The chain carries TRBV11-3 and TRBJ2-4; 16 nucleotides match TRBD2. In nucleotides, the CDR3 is TGTGCCAGCAGCTTAGATCCGGGACTAGCGGGAGGGGATCAGTACTTC. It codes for CASSLDPGLAGGDQYF. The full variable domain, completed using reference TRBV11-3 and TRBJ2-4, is EAGVVQSPRYKIIEKKQPVAFWCNPISGHNTLYWYLQNLGQGPELLIRYENEEAVDDSQLPKDRFSAERLKGVDSTLKIQPAELGDSAVYLCASSLDPGLAGGDQYFGAGTRLSVL.